This record covers a single T cell receptor beta chain. This specimen belongs to a study of blood T cell repertoires in COVID-19. Assay used: immunoSEQ multiplex PCR; TCRdb lists only in-frame clones, some missing. The data hold nearly 95,000 clones, with almost 80% observed a single time. Sequencing input: peripheral blood. This TCR derives from a human donor in a cohort sampled during active COVID-19.

The CDR3 reads CASSGSSPGGNEKLFF. DNA for the CDR3: TGTGCCAGCAGCGGCAGCAGTCCAGGGGGTAATGAAAAACTGTTTTTT. This chain joins TRBV3-1 (or the pseudogene TRBV3-2) and TRBJ1-4, with 7 bases fitting TRBD1. The CDR3 is 16 residues long. Germline V gene sequence: CDR1 LGHDT, CDR2 YNNKEL (reference sequence). V dropped 5 bases and J dropped 4; count of bases not matched to a gene: 10.